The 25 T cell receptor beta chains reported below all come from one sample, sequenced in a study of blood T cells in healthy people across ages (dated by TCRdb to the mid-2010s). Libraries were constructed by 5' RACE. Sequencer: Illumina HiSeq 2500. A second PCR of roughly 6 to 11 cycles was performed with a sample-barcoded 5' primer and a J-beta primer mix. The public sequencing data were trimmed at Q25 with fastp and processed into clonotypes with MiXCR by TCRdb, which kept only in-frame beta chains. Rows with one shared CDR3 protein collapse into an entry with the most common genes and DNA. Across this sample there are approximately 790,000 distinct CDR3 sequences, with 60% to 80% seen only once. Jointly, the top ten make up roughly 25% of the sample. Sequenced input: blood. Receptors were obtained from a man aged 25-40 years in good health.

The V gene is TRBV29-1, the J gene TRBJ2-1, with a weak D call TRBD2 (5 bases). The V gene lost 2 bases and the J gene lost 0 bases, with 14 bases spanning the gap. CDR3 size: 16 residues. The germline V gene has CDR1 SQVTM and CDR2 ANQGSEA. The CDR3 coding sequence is TGCAGCGTTGAACCAGGCCAAGGGAGCTCCTACAATGAGCAGTTCTTC. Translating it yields CSVEPGQGSSYNEQFF.

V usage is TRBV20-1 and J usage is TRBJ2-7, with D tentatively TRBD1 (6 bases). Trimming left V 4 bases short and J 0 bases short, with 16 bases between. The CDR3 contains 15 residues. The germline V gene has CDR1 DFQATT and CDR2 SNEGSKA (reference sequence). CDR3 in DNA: TGCAGTGCTAAGGGGGAACAGGGTACCTCCTACGAGCAGTACTTC. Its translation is CSAKGEQGTSYEQYF.

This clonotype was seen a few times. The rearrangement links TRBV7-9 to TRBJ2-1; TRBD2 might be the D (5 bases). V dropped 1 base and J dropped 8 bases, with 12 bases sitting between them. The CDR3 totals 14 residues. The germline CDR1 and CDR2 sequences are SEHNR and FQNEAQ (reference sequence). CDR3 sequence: CASSLDSPEDEQFF. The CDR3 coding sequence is TGTGCCAGCAGCTTAGACTCTCCGGAGGATGAGCAGTTCTTC.

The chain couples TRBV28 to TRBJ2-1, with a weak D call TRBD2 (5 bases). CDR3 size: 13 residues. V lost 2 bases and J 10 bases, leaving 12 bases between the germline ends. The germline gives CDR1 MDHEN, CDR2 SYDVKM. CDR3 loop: CASSLGAVFEQFF. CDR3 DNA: TGTGCCAGCAGTTTAGGAGCGGTATTCGAGCAGTTCTTC.

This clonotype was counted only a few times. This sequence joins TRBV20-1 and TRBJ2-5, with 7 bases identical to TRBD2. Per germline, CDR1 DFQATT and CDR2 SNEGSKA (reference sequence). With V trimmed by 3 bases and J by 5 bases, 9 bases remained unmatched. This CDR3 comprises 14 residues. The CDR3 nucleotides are TGCAGTGCTAGTAATGCGGGGGTGCACGAGACCCAGTACTTC. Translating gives CSASNAGVHETQYF.

The CDR3 region has the DNA TGTGCCAGCAGTGGACAAATTAATGAAAAACTGTTTTTT. This encodes CASSGQINEKLFF. The chain uses TRBV2 and TRBJ1-4; no clear D. The germline V gene has CDR1 SNHLY and CDR2 FYNNEI. The CDR3 is made up of 13 amino acids. Trimming cost V 4 bases and J 4 bases, with 7 bases left between them. Full variable domain (missing parts from reference TRBV2 and TRBJ1-4): EPEVTQTPSHQVTQMGQEVILRCVPISNHLYFYWYRQILGQKVEFLVSFYNNEISEKSEIFDDQFSVERPDGSNFTLKIRSTKLEDSAMYFCASSGQINEKLFFGSGTQLSVL.

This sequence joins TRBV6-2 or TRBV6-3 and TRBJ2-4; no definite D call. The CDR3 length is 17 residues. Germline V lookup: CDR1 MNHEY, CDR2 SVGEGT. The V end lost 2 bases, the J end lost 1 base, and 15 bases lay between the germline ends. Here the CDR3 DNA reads TGTGCCAGCAGTTACCTTGGGAACTCCGGGGCCAAAAACATTCAGTACTTC. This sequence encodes CASSYLGNSGAKNIQYF.

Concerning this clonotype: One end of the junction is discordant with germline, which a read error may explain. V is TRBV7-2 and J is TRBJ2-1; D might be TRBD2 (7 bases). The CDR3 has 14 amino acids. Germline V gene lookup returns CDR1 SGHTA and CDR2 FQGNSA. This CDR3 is CASGLGGGRNEQFF. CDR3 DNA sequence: TGTGCCAGCGGCTTAGGGGGGGGCCGAAATGAGCAGTTCTTC.

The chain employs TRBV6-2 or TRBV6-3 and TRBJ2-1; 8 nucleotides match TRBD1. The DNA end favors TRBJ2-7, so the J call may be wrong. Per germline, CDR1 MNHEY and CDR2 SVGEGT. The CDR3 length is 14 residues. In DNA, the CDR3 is TGTGCCAGCACCGAACCGGGACAGGCCATCGAGCAGTACTTC. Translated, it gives CASTEPGQAIEQYF.

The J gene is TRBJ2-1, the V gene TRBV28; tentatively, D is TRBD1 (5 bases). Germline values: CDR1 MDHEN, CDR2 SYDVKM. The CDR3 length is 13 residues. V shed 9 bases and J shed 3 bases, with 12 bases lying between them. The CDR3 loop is CASRKDSYNEQFF. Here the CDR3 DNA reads TGTGCCAGTAGAAAAGACAGCTACAATGAGCAGTTCTTC.

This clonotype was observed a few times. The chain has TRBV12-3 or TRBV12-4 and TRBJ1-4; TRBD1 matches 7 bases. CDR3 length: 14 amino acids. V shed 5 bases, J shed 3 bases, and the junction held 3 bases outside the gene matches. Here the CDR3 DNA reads TGTGCCAGCAGTCTACAGGGGTCTAATGAAAAACTGTTTTTT. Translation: CASSLQGSNEKLFF.

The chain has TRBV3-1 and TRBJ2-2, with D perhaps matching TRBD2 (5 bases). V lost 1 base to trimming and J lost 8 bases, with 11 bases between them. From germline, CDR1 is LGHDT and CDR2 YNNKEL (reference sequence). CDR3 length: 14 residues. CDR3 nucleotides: TGTGCCAGCAGCCAAGCGGGGAACTTAGGGGAGCTGTTTTTT. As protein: CASSQAGNLGELFF.

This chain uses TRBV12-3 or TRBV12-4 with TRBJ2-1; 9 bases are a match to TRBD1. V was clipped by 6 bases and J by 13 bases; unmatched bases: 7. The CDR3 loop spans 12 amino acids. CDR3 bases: TGTGCCAGCAGGACAGGGGGAGGTTCACAGTTCTTC. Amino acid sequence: CASRTGGGSQFF.

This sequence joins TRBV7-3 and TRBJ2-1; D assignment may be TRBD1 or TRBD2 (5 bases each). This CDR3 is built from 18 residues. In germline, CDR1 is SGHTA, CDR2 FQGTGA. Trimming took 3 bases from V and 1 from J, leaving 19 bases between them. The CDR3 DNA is TGTGCCAGCAGCTTTACGGGGTCAGGGCGGATATCCTACAATGAGCAGTTCTTC. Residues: CASSFTGSGRISYNEQFF.

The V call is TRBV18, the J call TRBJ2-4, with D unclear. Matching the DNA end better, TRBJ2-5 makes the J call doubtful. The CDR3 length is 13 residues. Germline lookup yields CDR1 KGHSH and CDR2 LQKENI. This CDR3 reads CASAPAYQETQYF. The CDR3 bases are TGTGCCAGCGCGCCGGCGTACCAAGAGACCCAGTACTTC.

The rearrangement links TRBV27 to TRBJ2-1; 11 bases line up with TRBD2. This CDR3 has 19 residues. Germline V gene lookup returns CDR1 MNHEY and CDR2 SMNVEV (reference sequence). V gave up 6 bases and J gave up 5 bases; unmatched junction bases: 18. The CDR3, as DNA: TGTGCCAGCAGCCTTATCCCCTTACTAGCGGGGGTTTCAAACAATGAGCAGTTCTTC. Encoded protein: CASSLIPLLAGVSNNEQFF.

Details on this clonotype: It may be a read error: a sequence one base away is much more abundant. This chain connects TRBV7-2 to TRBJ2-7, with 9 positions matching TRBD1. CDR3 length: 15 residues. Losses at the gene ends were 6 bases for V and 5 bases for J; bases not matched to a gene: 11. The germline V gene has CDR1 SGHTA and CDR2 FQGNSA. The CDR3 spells CASSLTFGQGNEQYF. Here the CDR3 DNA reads TGTGCCAGCAGTCTCACCTTCGGACAGGGGAACGAGCAGTACTTC.

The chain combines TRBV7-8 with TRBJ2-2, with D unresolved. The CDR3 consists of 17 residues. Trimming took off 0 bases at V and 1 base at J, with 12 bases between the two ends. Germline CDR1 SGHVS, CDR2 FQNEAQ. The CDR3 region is CASSLASFAQNTGELFF. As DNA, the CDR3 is TGTGCCAGCAGCTTAGCAAGTTTCGCACAGAACACCGGGGAGCTGTTTTTT.

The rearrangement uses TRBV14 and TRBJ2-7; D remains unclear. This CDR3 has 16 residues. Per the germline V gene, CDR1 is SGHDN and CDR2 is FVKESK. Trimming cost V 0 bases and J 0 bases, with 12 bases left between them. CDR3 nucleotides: TGTGCCAGCAGCCAAGATTCGGCGGCCGGCTCCTACGAGCAGTACTTC. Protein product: CASSQDSAAGSYEQYF. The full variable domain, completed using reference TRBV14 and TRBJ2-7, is EAGVTQFPSHSVIEKGQTVTLRCDPISGHDNLYWYRRVMGKEIKFLLHFVKESKQDESGMPNNRFLAERTGGTYSTLKVQPAELEDSGVYFCASSQDSAAGSYEQYFGPGTRLTVT.

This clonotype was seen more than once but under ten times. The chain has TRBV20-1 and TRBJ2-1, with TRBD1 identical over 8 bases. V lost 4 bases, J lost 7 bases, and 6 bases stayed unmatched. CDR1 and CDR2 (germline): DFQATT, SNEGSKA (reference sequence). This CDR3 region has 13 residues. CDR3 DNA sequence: TGCAGTGCTATTGGACAGGGCAGTAATGAGCAGTTCTTC. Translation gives CSAIGQGSNEQFF.

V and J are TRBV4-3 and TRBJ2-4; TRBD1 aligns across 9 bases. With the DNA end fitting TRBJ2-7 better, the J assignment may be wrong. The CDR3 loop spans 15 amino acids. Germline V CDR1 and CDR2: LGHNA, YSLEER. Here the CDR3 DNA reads TGCGCCAGCAGCCAAGAAGAACAGGGGGCTTACGAGCAGTACTTC. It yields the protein CASSQEEQGAYEQYF.

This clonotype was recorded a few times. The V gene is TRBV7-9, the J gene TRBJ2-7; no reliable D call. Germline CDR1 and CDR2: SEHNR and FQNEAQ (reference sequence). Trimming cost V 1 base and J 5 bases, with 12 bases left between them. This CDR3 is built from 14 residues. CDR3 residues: CASSLGRAAHEQYF. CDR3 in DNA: TGTGCCAGCAGCTTAGGTAGGGCAGCCCACGAGCAGTACTTC.

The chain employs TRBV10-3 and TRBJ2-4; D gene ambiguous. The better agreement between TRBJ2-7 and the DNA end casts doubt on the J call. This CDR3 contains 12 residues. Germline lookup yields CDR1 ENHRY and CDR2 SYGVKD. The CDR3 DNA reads TGTGCCATCAGTGTCCCTCAAGGCGAGCAGTACTTC. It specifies CAISVPQGEQYF.

The CDR3 DNA reads TGCGCCAGCAGCCAAGGGGCCGGGACTTTGGTCTACAATGAGCAGTTCTTC. This encodes CASSQGAGTLVYNEQFF. This chain links TRBV4-3 with TRBJ2-1, with a weak D call TRBD2 (6 bases). This CDR3 is 17 amino acids long. The germline CDR1 and CDR2 sequences are LGHNA and YSLEER. V was clipped by 1 base and J by 3 bases, with 16 bases between them.

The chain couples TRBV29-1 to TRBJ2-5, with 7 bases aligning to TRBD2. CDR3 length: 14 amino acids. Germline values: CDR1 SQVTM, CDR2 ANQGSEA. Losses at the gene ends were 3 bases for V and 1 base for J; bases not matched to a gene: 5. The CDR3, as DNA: TGCAGCGTTGAGGGGGGGGGAGGCCAAGAGACCCAGTACTTC. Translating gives CSVEGGGGQETQYF. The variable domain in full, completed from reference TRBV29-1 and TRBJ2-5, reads SAVISQKPSRDICQRGTSLTIQCQVDSQVTMMFWYRQQPGQSLTLIATANQGSEATYESGFVIDKFPISRPNLTFSTLTVSNMSPEDSSIYLCSVEGGGGQETQYFGPGTRLLVL.